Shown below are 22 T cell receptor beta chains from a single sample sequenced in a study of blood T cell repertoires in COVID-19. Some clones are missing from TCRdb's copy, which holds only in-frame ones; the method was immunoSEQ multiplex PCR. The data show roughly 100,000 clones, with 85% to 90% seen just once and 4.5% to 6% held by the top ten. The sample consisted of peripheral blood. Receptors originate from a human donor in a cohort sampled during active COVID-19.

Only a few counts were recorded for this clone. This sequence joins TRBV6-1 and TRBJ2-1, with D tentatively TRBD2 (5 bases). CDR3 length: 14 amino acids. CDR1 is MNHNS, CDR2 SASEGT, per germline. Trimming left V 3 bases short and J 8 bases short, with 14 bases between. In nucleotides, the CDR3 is TGTGCCAGCAGTGAGGTACGTGCTAGCCATGAGCAGTTCTTC. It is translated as CASSEVRASHEQFF.

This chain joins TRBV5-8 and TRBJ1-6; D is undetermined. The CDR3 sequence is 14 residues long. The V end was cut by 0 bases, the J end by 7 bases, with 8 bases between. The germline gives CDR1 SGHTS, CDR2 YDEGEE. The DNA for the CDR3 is TGTGCCAGCAGCTTGGTCGCGGAGAATTCACCCCTCCACTTT. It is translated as CASSLVAENSPLHF.

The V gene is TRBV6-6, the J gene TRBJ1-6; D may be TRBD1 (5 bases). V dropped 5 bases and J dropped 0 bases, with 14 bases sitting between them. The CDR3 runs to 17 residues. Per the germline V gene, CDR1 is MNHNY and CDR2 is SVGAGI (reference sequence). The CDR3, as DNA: TGTGCCAGCAGTCCACTGGGGCCACGCTCCTATAATTCACCCCTCCACTTT. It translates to CASSPLGPRSYNSPLHF.

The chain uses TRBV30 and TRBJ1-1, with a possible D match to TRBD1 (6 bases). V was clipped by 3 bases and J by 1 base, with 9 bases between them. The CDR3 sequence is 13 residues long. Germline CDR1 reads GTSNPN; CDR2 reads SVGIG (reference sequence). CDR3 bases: TGTGCCTGGAGGGGACAATGGAACACTGAAGCTTTCTTT. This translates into CAWRGQWNTEAFF.

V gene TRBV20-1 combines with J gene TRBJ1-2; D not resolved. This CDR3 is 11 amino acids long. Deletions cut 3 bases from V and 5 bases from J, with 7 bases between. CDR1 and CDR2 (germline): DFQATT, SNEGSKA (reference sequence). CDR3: CSARSSYGYTF. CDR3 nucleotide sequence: TGCAGTGCTAGGTCCAGTTATGGCTACACCTTC.

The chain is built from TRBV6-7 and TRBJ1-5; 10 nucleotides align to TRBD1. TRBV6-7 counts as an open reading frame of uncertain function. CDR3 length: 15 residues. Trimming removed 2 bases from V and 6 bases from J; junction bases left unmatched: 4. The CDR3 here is CASSYMGTGVQPQHF. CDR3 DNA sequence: TGTGCCAGCAGTTACATGGGGACAGGGGTTCAGCCCCAGCATTTT.

The CDR3 is CASSQQQGPGEKLFF. CDR3 nucleotides: TGTGCCAGCAGCCAACAACAGGGTCCGGGTGAAAAACTGTTTTTT. This chain uses TRBV4-2 with TRBJ1-4; possibly TRBD1 for D (6 bases). The germline CDR1 and CDR2 sequences are LGHNA and YNFKEQ. This CDR3 has 15 amino acids. V gave up 2 bases and J gave up 7 bases, with 14 bases separating them.

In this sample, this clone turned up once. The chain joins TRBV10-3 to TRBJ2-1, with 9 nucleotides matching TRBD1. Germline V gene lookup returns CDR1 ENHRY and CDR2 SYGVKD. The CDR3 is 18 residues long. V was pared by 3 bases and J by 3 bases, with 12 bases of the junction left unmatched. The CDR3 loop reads CAISETWDGTGLYNEQFF. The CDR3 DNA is TGTGCCATCAGTGAAACTTGGGACGGGACAGGGCTCTACAATGAGCAGTTCTTC.

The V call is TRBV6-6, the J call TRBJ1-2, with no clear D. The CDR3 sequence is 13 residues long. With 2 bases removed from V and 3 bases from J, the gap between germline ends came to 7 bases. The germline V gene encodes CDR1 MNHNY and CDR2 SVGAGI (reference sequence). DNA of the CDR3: TGTGCCAGCAGTTACGCGTCCGACTATGGCTACACCTTC. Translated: CASSYASDYGYTF.

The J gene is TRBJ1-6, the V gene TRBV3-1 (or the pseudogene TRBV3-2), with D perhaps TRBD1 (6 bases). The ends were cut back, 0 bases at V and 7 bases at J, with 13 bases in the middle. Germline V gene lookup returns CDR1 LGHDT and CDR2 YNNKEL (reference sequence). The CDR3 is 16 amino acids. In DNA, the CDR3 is TGTGCCAGCAGCCAAGATTTCGGGGGGCTGAATTCACCCCTCCACTTT. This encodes CASSQDFGGLNSPLHF.

The CDR3 spells CASSLTSGTKETQYF. The CDR3 DNA reads as TGTGCCAGCAGCTTAACAAGCGGGACTAAAGAGACCCAGTACTTC. The rearrangement joins TRBV7-9 to TRBJ2-5, with TRBD2 matching 7 bases. CDR3 length: 15 amino acids. With V trimmed by 2 bases and J by 3 bases, 6 bases remained unmatched. Germline values: CDR1 SEHNR, CDR2 FQNEAQ (reference sequence).

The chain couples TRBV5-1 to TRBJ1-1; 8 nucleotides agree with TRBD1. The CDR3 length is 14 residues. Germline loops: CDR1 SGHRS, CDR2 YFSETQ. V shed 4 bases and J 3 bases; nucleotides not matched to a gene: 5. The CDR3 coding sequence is TGCGCCAGCAGCCCAGGGGGCTTGGACACTGAAGCTTTCTTT. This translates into CASSPGGLDTEAFF.

The CDR3 sequence: CASTPPSGFSYEQYF. DNA of the CDR3: TGTGCCAGCACTCCTCCCTCGGGGTTCTCCTACGAGCAGTACTTC. The V gene is TRBV28, the J gene TRBJ2-7, with D possibly being TRBD2 (5 bases). Germline V gives CDR1 MDHEN, CDR2 SYDVKM. The CDR3 length is 15 residues. V was cut by 7 bases and J by 0 bases, with 16 bases left in between.

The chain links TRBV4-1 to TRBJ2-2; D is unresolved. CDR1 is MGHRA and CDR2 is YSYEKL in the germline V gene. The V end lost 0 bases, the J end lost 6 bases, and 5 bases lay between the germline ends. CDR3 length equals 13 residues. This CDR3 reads CASSQDRSGELFF. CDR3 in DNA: TGCGCCAGCAGCCAAGATCGGTCCGGGGAGCTGTTTTTT.

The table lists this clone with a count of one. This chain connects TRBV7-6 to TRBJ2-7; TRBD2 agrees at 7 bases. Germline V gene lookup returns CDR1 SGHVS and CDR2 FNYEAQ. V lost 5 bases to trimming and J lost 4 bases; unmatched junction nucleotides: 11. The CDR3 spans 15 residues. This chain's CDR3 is CASSLNSGGDYEQYF. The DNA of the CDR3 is TGTGCCAGCAGCCTAAACTCGGGGGGAGATTACGAGCAGTACTTC.

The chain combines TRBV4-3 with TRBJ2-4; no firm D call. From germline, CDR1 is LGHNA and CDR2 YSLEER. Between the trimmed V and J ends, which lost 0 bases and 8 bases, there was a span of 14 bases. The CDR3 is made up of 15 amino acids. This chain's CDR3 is CASSQDRQVMDIQYF. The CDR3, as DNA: TGCGCCAGCAGCCAAGATCGGCAGGTCATGGACATTCAGTACTTC.

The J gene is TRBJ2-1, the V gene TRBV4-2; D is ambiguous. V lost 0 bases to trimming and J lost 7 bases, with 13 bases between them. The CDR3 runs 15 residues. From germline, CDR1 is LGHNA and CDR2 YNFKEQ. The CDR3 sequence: CASSQDVYSWNEQFF. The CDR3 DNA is TGTGCCAGCAGCCAAGACGTCTACAGTTGGAATGAGCAGTTCTTC.

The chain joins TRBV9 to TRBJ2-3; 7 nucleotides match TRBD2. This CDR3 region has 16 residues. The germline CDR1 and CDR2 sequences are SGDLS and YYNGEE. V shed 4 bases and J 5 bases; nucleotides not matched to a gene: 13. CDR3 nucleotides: TGTGCCAGCAGCACCAACCCCGGGACTACAGGAGATACGCAGTATTTT. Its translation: CASSTNPGTTGDTQYF.

The CDR3 sequence is CASSLKGADTQYF. DNA of the CDR3: TGTGCCAGCAGCTTGAAGGGGGCCGATACGCAGTATTTT. The chain carries TRBV3-1 (or the pseudogene TRBV3-2) and TRBJ2-3; TRBD1 agrees at 7 bases. The CDR3 loop spans 13 amino acids. J lost 6 bases, V lost 5 bases, and 5 bases had no gene match. Per the germline V gene, CDR1 is LGHDT and CDR2 is YNNKEL (reference sequence).

This CDR3 reads CASSEVGAIGTYGYTF. The DNA of the CDR3 is TGTGCCAGCAGTGAAGTGGGGGCCATCGGGACCTATGGCTACACCTTC. The chain carries TRBV6-1 and TRBJ1-2, with a possible D match to TRBD1 (6 bases). There are 16 residues in the CDR3. From germline, CDR1 is MNHNS and CDR2 SASEGT. The V gene lost 1 base and the J gene lost 4 bases, with 16 bases spanning the gap.

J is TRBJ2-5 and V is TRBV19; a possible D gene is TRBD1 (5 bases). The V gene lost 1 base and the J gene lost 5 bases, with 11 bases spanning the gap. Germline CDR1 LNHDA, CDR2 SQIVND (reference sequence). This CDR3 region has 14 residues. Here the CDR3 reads CASSIVQGRETQYF. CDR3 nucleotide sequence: TGTGCCAGTAGTATAGTGCAGGGTCGGGAGACCCAGTACTTC.

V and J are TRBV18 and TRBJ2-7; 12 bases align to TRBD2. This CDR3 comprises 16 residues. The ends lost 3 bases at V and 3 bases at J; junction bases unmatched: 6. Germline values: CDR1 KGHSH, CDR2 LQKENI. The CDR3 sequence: CASSPPGLAGFYEQYF. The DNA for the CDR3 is TGTGCCAGCTCACCCCCCGGACTAGCGGGATTCTACGAGCAGTACTTC.